This T cell receptor beta chain was profiled in a study of a mutant IDH1 vaccine in newly diagnosed glioma. Time point of the sample: week 35, safety follow-up. In every dose of vaccine, 300 ug of mutant IDH1 20-mer peptide was given alongside topical imiquimod. Vaccination of patients was performed eight times, in weeks 1, 3, 5, 7, 11, 15, 19 and 23. TCRdb keeps only in-frame clones here, not all; method: immunoSEQ multiplex PCR. The table lists around 40,000 clones, 85% to 90% of them singletons, with around 1.5% in the top ten. The germline gives CDR1 SGHDN, CDR2 FVKESK. The CDR3 runs to 13 residues. Trimming shortened V by 0 bases and J by 8 bases, and 8 bases separated the two germline ends. Concerning this clone: The antigen is not known.

The V call is TRBV14, the J call TRBJ2-1; no clear D gene. The receptor's source is a man aged 35 to 55 with glioma. The source material was PBMCs, sampled from a glioma patient whose treatment included an IDH1 peptide vaccine. The CDR3 loop reads CASSQELEYEQFF. CDR3 bases: TGTGCCAGCAGCCAAGAACTTGAGTATGAGCAGTTCTTC.